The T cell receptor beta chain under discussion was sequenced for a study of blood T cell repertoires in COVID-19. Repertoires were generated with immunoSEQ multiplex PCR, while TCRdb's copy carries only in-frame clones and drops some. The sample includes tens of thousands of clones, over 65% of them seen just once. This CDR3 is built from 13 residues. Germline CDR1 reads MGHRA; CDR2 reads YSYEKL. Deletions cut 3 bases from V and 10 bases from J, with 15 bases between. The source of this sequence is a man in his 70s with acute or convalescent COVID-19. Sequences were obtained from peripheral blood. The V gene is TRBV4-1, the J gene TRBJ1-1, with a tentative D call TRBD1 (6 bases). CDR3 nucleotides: TGCGCCAGCAGCCATGATACAGGGCCACCAGCTTTCTTT. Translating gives CASSHDTGPPAFF.